This T cell receptor beta chain is drawn from a study of T-cell memory formation after mild COVID-19. CDR1 and CDR2 (germline): SGHNT, YENEEA. The V end was cut by 4 bases, the J end by 2 bases, with 3 bases between. The CDR3 consists of 11 residues. This clonotype was seen repeatedly, ten times or more. TCRdb reprocessed the 5' RACE reads via MiXCR and lists one record per CDR3 protein. The sample holds about 470,000 distinct CDR3 sequences, 15% to 20% seen once. This chain uses TRBV11-3 with TRBJ2-7; no reliable D call. The clonotype comes from an adult woman who had mild COVID-19 (a few samples of this study predate the infection). Cell type and time point are not known. Sequenced: PBMCs or a T cell subset sorted from them (not recorded which). The CDR3 coding sequence is TGTGCCAGCAGCTACACCTACGAGCAGTACTTC. It codes for CASSYTYEQYF.